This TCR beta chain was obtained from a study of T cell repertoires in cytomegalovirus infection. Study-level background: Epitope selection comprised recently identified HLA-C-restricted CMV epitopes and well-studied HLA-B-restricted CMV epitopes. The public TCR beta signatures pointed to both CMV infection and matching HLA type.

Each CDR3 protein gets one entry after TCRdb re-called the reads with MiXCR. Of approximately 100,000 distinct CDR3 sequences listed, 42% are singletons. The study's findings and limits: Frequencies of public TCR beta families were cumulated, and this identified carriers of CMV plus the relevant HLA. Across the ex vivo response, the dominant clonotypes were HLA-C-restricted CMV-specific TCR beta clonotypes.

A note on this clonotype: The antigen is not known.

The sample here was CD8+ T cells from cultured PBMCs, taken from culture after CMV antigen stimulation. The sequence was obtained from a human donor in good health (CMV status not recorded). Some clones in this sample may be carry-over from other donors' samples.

CDR3 sequence reads: CASSLWGAEAFF. In nucleotides, the CDR3 is TGTGCCAGCTCACTGTGGGGGGCTGAAGCTTTCTTT. The chain combines TRBV18 with TRBJ1-1; D may be TRBD1 (5 bases). The CDR3 loop spans 12 amino acids. Germline-derived CDR1 and CDR2 are KGHSH and LQKENI. The V gene lost 4 bases and the J gene lost 6 bases, with 9 bases spanning the gap.